This T cell receptor beta chain was identified in a study of blood T cell repertoires in COVID-19 (dated by TCRdb to 2018 to 2020). Describing the broader study: Collaborator samples came from the United States, Italy and Spain and covered acute and convalescent phases of COVID-19. Where available, HLA class I and class II types were obtained from metadata supplied by the sample provider rather than from assay-based typing. A de-identified subject ID, COVID-19 status, age in years and sex were almost always included in the sample metadata. The prospective study material was composed of cDNA or gDNA derived from T cells, B-cell-depleted T cells, or PBMCs. Deeply sampled blood TCRbeta repertoires from subjects exposed to, actively infected with, or recovered from COVID-19 were included in the dataset. The repertoires were released in a freely available public database intended as a resource for research on the immune response to SARS-CoV-2. The samples were drawn from two sources: the first 160 participants of the ongoing ImmuneRACE study, and 1,000 to 1,500 subjects contributed by 6 global collaborators. Overall study results and their limits: The amount of clinical and demographic metadata varied by source and participant and was provided uncurated.

Each collaborating institution followed its own protocols to collect whole blood in K2EDTA tubes. For TCRbeta analysis, collaborator samples were shipped as frozen whole blood, as isolated PBMCs, or as DNA extracted from either sample type. This clone was found a few times. This clone's antigen is unknown. Base quality data are lacking; no much larger clone is found one base away. TCRbeta CDR3 regions were amplified from genomic DNA using the immunoSEQ Assay, a bias-controlled multiplex PCR. In the authors' own workflow: The number of nucleated cells in each sample was estimated from the amplification of reference gene primers within the assay. To quantify the absolute abundance of each unique TCRbeta CDR3 rearrangement, sequence reads were collapsed and filtered. For each sample, productive Simpson clonality was calculated as the square root of Simpson's diversity index over productive rearrangements. The clones in this table, taken by TCRdb from immuneACCESS, are in-frame only. Not every clone is retained; where verified, under half of the shortfall comes from an unresolved V gene, and the cause of the rest is unknown. V and J calls and clone size come straight from that table; D and trimming were deduced from the DNA. A total of under 250,000 clones appear in this sample, approximately 83% of them only once. The ten largest clones take up around 8.9% of the sample.

Sequenced: peripheral blood. This receptor was identified in a man at least 80 years old with acute or convalescent COVID-19.

The CDR3 in this case is CASSLPTREQYF. The bases are TGTGCCAGCAGTTTACCTACGAGAGAGCAGTACTTC. The chain employs TRBV28 and TRBJ2-7, with no confidently assigned D gene. The CDR3, from cysteine to phenylalanine, totals 12 residues. The read is trimmed to its CDR3 DNA, 36 bases read in frame from base 1. CDR1 and CDR2, per the germline V gene, are MDHEN and SYDVKM. Relative to germline, V is 2 bases shorter and J is 7 bases shorter, with 9 bases between their ends.